The 21 T cell receptor beta chains below come from one sample, sequenced in a study of cytomegalovirus exposure and HLA in healthy donors. 60 Vbeta and 13 Jbeta primers were used in PCR. Measured with immunoSEQ multiplex PCR; TCRdb has only the in-frame clones, and not every one. The sample shows roughly 100,000 clones, around 85% of them seen only once. Sequences were obtained from PBMCs. The receptors originated from a man aged 25 to 40 in good health and CMV-seronegative.

The J gene is TRBJ2-1, the V gene TRBV15, with a possible D match to TRBD2 (6 bases). The CDR3 length is 15 residues. Trimming cost V 7 bases and J 3 bases, with 16 bases left between them. CDR1 and CDR2 (germline): LNHNV, YYDKDF (reference sequence). DNA for the CDR3: TGTGCCACCACCGACTTAGCGGATAGCTACAATGAGCAGTTCTTC. Its translation: CATTDLADSYNEQFF.

This clone was counted once. This chain uses TRBV6-5 with TRBJ2-5; TRBD1 is a possible D gene (6 bases). The J call may be faulty, since TRBJ2-7 better matches the DNA end. CDR3 length equals 14 residues. CDR1 and CDR2 from the germline V gene are MNHEY and SVGAGI. CDR3 sequence: CASSYDRLSYEQYF. In DNA form, the CDR3 reads TGTGCCAGCAGTTACGACAGGCTCTCGTACGAGCAGTACTTC.

Only a few counts were recorded for this clone. The CDR3 DNA reads as TGTGCCAGCAACCCGGGCGGGAGGGCCTACGAGCAGTACTTC. This translates into CASNPGGRAYEQYF. The chain recombines TRBV9 with TRBJ2-7; 9 bases map to TRBD2. The CDR3 length is 14 residues. The germline V gene encodes CDR1 SGDLS and CDR2 YYNGEE. V was clipped by 6 bases and J by 2 bases; unmatched bases: 6.

This chain uses TRBV6-5 with TRBJ1-2, with D perhaps TRBD1 (6 bases). Trimming removed 6 bases at V and 6 bases at J, with 14 bases between. The V gene's germline CDR1 is MNHEY and CDR2 SVGAGI. There are 13 residues in the CDR3. The CDR3 loop reads CASRRNREHGYTF. As DNA, the CDR3 is TGTGCCAGCAGAAGAAACAGGGAACATGGCTACACCTTC.

CDR3 nucleotide sequence: TGCGCCAGCAAATGGGGACAGGGGGAAACCGGGGAGCTGTTTTTT. Encoded protein: CASKWGQGETGELFF. The chain employs TRBV5-1 and TRBJ2-2; 11 bases are shared with TRBD1. This CDR3 has 15 residues. J lost 5 bases, V lost 6 bases, and 6 bases had no gene match. Germline V gives CDR1 SGHRS, CDR2 YFSETQ.

The chain combines TRBV4-3 with TRBJ2-1; 8 nucleotides line up with TRBD2. CDR1 and CDR2 from the germline V gene are LGHNA and YSLEER. The CDR3 is 15 residues long. V lost 0 bases and J lost 5; bases outside the gene matches: 3. CDR3 coding DNA: TGCGCCAGCAGCCAAGAGGGAGCGGGGGACAATGAGCAGTTCTTC. Translating it yields CASSQEGAGDNEQFF.

The genes are TRBV27 and TRBJ2-7; 11 bases agree with TRBD2. CDR1 is MNHEY, CDR2 SMNVEV, per germline (reference sequence). This CDR3 region has 15 residues. V was pared by 4 bases and J by 3 bases, with 5 bases of the junction left unmatched. The CDR3: CASSSGLAGYYEQYF. The CDR3 nucleotides are TGTGCCAGCAGTTCCGGACTAGCGGGTTACTACGAGCAGTACTTC.

V is TRBV21-1 and J is TRBJ2-3; TRBD1 is the table's D call and was not checked against the DNA. TRBV21-1 is a known pseudogene. CDR3 length: 21 amino acids. CDR3 region: CASSTRQGARHPDSSTDTQYF. The CDR3 DNA sequence: TGTGCCAGCAGCACAAGACAGGGGGCTCGTCATCCCGATTCGAGCACAGATACGCAGTATTTT.

This rearrangement joins TRBV28 to TRBJ2-7, with D unresolved. V was shortened by 5 bases and J by 6 bases, with 8 bases between the two germline ends. Germline V lookup: CDR1 MDHEN, CDR2 SYDVKM. The CDR3 runs 11 residues. This CDR3 is CASSPLREQYF. The CDR3 DNA is TGTGCCAGCAGTCCCCTCCGCGAGCAGTACTTC. The complete variable domain, with remaining parts taken from reference TRBV28 and TRBJ2-7, reads DVKVTQSSRYLVKRTGEKVFLECVQDMDHENMFWYRQDPGLGLRLIYFSYDVKMKEKGDIPEGYSVSREKKERFSLILESASTNQTSMYLCASSPLREQYFGPGTRLTVT.

The chain has TRBV5-1 and TRBJ2-7, with D possibly being TRBD1 (6 bases). Looked up from germline, CDR1 is SGHRS and CDR2 is YFSETQ. The CDR3 runs to 12 residues. V was cut by 2 bases and J by 5 bases, with 8 bases left in between. CDR3: CASSLGGHEQYF. The DNA for the CDR3 is TGCGCCAGCAGCTTAGGGGGTCACGAGCAGTACTTC.

The CDR3 reads CASSMSPGQETQYF. In DNA form, the CDR3 reads TGTGCCAGTAGTATGAGTCCAGGACAAGAGACCCAGTACTTC. The chain combines TRBV19 with TRBJ2-5; D ambiguous. Deletions cut 3 bases from V and 2 bases from J, with 10 bases between. CDR3 length: 14 residues. In germline, CDR1 is LNHDA, CDR2 SQIVND (reference sequence).

The chain carries TRBV4-1 and TRBJ2-1, with a tentative D call TRBD2 (6 bases). Germline loops: CDR1 MGHRA, CDR2 YSYEKL. This CDR3 region has 16 residues. The V and J ends lost 0 bases and 2 bases respectively, with 11 bases between them. The CDR3, as DNA: TGCGCCAGCAGCCAAGATTTTGAGCGGGCCTACAATGAGCAGTTCTTC. This codes for CASSQDFERAYNEQFF.

The chain employs TRBV30 and TRBJ2-7; D is perhaps TRBD2 (6 bases). Germline CDR1 is GTSNPN and CDR2 is SVGIG (reference sequence). The CDR3 sequence is 12 residues long. V dropped 0 bases and J dropped 7 bases, with 10 bases sitting between them. The CDR3 DNA reads TGTGCCTGGAGTGTGGGGAGGAGGGAGCAGTACTTC. This gives the protein CAWSVGRREQYF.

This chain connects TRBV7-9 to TRBJ2-2; possibly TRBD1 for D (6 bases). Germline assignment: CDR1 SEHNR and CDR2 FQNEAQ (reference sequence). The CDR3 has 16 residues. V was pared by 0 bases and J by 5 bases, with 13 bases between. The CDR3 coding sequence is TGTGCCAGCAGCTTAGCCCGGACAGATATGACCGGGGAGCTGTTTTTT. Protein sequence: CASSLARTDMTGELFF.

This chain connects TRBV25-1 to TRBJ1-2, with no clear D. Germline assignment: CDR1 MGHDK and CDR2 SYGVNS. V was cut by 1 base and J by 8 bases, with 11 bases left in between. This CDR3 has 13 amino acids. The CDR3 sequence: CASSESGGWGYTF. Written as DNA, the CDR3 is TGTGCCAGCAGTGAATCAGGAGGGTGGGGCTACACCTTC.

This chain joins TRBV27 and TRBJ2-7; D unresolved. The length of the CDR3 is 14 residues. The germline V gene has CDR1 MNHEY and CDR2 SMNVEV (reference sequence). V shed 5 bases and J shed 3 bases, with 14 bases lying between them. Here the CDR3 DNA reads TGTGCCAGCAGTGACCCGGCGGTCTACTACGAGCAGTACTTC. Translated, it gives CASSDPAVYYEQYF.

A few counts support this clone. The V call is TRBV9, the J call TRBJ2-1, with 10 bases lining up with TRBD2. Germline V gives CDR1 SGDLS, CDR2 YYNGEE. CDR3 length: 15 residues. J gave up 9 bases and V 0 bases, and 6 bases lay outside the gene matches. For the CDR3, the DNA is TGTGCCAGCAGCGTAGAAGCGGGGGGGCCGGGTGAGCAGTTCTTC. Protein: CASSVEAGGPGEQFF.

The genes are TRBV4-2 and TRBJ2-5; D possibly corresponds to TRBD2 (5 bases). The germline V and J ends were trimmed by 0 bases and 5 bases, with 10 bases remaining between them. From germline, CDR1 is LGHNA and CDR2 YNFKEQ. This CDR3 contains 14 residues. The CDR3: CASSQDARGETQYF. CDR3 in DNA: TGTGCCAGCAGCCAAGATGCCAGAGGGGAGACCCAGTACTTC.

The gene calls are TRBV30 and TRBJ2-7, with 8 bases aligning to TRBD1. Germline loops: CDR1 GTSNPN, CDR2 SVGIG (reference sequence). Trimming took 3 bases from V and 5 from J; bases not matched to a gene: 12. CDR3 length equals 15 residues. CDR3 residues: CAWSDGTGGWHEQYF. Written as DNA, the CDR3 is TGTGCCTGGAGCGACGGGACAGGAGGATGGCACGAGCAGTACTTC.

The V and J genes are TRBV5-1 and TRBJ1-4; 10 bases align to TRBD1. CDR3 size: 15 residues. The junction had 2 bases not matched to a gene; V was cut back by 0 bases and J by 6 bases. CDR1 is SGHRS, CDR2 YFSETQ, per germline. CDR3 sequence reads: CASSLAGTGDEKLFF. DNA for the CDR3: TGCGCCAGCAGCTTGGCCGGGACAGGGGATGAAAAACTGTTTTTT.

The chain employs TRBV5-6 and TRBJ1-2; unclear D gene. The V end was cut by 0 bases, the J end by 3 bases, with 6 bases between. CDR1 is SGHDT and CDR2 is YYEEEE in the germline V gene. This CDR3 is built from 13 residues. The CDR3 nucleotides read TGTGCCAGCAGCTTGGCCGCAGACTATGGCTACACCTTC. It codes for CASSLAADYGYTF.